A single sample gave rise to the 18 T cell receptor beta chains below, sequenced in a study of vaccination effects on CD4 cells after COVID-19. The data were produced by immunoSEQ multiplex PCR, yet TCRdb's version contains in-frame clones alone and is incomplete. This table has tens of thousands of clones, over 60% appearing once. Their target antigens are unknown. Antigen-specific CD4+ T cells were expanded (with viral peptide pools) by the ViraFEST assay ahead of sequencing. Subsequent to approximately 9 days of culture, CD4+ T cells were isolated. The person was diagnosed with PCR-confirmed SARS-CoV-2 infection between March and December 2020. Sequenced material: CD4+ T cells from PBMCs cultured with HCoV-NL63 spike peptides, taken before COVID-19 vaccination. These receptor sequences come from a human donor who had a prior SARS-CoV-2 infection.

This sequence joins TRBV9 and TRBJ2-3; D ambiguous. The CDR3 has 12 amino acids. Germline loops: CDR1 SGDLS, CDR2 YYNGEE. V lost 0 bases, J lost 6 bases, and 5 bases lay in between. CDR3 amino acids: CASSVDGDTQYF. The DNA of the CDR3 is TGTGCCAGCAGCGTAGATGGGGATACGCAGTATTTT.

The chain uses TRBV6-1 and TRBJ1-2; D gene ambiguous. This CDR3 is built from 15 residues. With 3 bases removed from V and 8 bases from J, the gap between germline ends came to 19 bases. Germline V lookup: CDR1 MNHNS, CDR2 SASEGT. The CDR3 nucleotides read TGTGCCAGCAGTGAGTACAGCGGCGAACTGGAGGGCTACACCTTC. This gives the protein CASSEYSGELEGYTF.

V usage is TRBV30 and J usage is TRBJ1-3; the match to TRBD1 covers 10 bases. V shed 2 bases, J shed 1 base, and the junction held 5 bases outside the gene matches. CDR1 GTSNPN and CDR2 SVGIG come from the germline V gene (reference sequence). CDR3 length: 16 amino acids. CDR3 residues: CAWSYGQGGSGNTIYF. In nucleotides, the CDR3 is TGTGCCTGGAGTTATGGACAGGGGGGGTCTGGAAACACCATATATTTT.

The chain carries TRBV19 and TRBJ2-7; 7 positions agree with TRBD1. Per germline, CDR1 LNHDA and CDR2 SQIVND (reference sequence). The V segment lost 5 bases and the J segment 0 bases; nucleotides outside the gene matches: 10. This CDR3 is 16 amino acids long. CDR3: CASSFRLRQGSYEQYF. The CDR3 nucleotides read TGTGCCAGTAGTTTCCGACTAAGACAGGGCTCCTACGAGCAGTACTTC. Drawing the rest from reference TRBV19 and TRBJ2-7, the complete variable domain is DGGITQSPKYLFRKEGQNVTLSCEQNLNHDAMYWYRQDPGQGLRLIYYSQIVNDFQKGDIAEGYSVSREKKESFPLTVTSAQKNPTAFYLCASSFRLRQGSYEQYFGPGTRLTVT.

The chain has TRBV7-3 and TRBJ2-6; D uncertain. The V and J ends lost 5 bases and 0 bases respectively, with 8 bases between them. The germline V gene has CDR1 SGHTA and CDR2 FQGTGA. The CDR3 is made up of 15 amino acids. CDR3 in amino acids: CASSPTNSGANVLTF. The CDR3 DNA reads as TGTGCCAGCAGCCCAACAAACTCTGGGGCCAACGTCCTGACTTTC.

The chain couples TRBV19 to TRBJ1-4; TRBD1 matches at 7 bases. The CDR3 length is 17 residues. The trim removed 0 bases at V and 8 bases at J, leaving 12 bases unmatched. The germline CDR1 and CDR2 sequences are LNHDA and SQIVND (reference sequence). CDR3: CASSIDGPARGGEKLFF. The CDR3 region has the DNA TGTGCCAGTAGTATAGATGGGCCAGCCAGGGGGGGCGAAAAACTGTTTTTT.

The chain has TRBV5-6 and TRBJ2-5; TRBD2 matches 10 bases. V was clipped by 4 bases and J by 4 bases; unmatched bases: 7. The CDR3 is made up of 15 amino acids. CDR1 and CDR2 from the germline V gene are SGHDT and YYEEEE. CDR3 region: CASSRLAGVGETQYF. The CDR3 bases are TGTGCCAGCAGCAGGCTAGCGGGAGTAGGAGAGACCCAGTACTTC.

The DNA for the CDR3 is TGTGCCAGCAGCTCGACAGGGGGGGGCCCCAACTCCTACAATGAGCAGTTCTTC. Translating it yields CASSSTGGGPNSYNEQFF. The rearrangement joins TRBV11-3 to TRBJ2-1; 9 bases fit TRBD1. Trimming took 4 bases from V and 0 from J; bases not matched to a gene: 10. This CDR3 is built from 18 residues. Per the germline V gene, CDR1 is SGHNT and CDR2 is YENEEA. The variable domain in full, completed from reference TRBV11-3 and TRBJ2-1, reads EAGVVQSPRYKIIEKKQPVAFWCNPISGHNTLYWYLQNLGQGPELLIRYENEEAVDDSQLPKDRFSAERLKGVDSTLKIQPAELGDSAVYLCASSSTGGGPNSYNEQFFGPGTRLTVL.

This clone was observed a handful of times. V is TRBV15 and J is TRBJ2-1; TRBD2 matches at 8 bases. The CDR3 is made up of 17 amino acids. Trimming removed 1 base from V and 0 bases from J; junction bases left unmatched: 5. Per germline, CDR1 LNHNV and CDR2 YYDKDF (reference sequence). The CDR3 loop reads CATSRALAESSYNEQFF. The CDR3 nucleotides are TGTGCCACCAGCAGAGCACTAGCGGAAAGCTCCTACAATGAGCAGTTCTTC.

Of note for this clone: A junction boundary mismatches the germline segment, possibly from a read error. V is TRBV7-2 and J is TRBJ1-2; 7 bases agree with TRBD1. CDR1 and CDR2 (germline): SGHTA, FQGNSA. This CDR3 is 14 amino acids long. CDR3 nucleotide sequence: TGTGCCAGCAGCTACTCCAGGGGGGGGGTGCGGGAGGCCTTC. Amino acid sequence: CASSYSRGGVREAF. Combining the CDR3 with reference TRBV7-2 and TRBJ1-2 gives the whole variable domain GAGVSQSPSNKVTEKGKDVELRCDPISGHTALYWYRQSLGQGLEFLIYFQGNSAPDKSGLPSDRFSAERTGGSVSTLTIQRTQQEDSAVYLCASSYSRGGVREAFGSGTRLTVV.

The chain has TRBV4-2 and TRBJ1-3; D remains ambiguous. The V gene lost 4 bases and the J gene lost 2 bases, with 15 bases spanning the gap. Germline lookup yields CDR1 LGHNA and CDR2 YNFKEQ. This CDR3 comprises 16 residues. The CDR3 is CASSLRPSRAGNTIYF. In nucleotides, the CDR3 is TGTGCCAGCAGCCTACGACCCTCGCGAGCTGGAAACACCATATATTTT.

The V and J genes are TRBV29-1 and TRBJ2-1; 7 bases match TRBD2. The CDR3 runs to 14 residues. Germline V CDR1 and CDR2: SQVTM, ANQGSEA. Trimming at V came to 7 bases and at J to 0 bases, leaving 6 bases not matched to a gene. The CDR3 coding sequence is TGCAGCGGCGGGAGCGCCAGCTCCTACAATGAGCAGTTCTTC. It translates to CSGGSASSYNEQFF.

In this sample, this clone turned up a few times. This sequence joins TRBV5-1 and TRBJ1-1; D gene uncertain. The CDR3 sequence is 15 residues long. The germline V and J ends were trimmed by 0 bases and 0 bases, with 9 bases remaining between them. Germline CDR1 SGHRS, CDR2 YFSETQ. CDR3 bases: TGCGCCAGCAGCTTGGTTGGGATAATGAACACTGAAGCTTTCTTT. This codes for CASSLVGIMNTEAFF.

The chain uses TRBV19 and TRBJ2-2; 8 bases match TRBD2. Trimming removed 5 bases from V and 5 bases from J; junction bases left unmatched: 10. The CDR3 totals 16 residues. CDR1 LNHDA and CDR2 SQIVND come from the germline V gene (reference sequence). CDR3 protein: CASSVAGRANTGELFF. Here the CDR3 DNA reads TGTGCCAGTAGTGTTGCCGGGAGGGCCAATACCGGGGAGCTGTTTTTT.

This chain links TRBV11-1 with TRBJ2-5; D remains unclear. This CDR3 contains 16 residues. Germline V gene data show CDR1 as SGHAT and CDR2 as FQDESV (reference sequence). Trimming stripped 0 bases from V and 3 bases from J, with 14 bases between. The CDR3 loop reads CASSLARGPMEETQYF. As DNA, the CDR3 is TGTGCCAGCAGCTTAGCGCGCGGACCCATGGAAGAGACCCAGTACTTC.

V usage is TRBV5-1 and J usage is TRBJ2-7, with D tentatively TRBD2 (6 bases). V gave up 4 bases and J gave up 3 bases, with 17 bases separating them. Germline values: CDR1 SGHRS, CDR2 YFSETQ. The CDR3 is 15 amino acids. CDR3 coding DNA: TGCGCCAGCAGCCGGTTGGGGACTTCAGACTACGAGCAGTACTTC. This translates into CASSRLGTSDYEQYF.

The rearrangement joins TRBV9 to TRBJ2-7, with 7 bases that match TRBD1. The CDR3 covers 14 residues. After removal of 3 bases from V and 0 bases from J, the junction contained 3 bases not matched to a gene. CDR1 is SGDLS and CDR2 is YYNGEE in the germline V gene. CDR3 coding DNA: TGTGCCAGCAGCGGTGGACAGGACTCCTACGAGCAGTACTTC. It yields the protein CASSGGQDSYEQYF.

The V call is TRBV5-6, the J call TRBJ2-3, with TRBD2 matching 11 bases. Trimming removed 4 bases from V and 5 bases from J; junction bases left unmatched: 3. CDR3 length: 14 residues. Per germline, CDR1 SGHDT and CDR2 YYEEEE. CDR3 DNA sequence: TGTGCCAGCAGCATCGGACTAGCGGGAGATACGCAGTATTTT. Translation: CASSIGLAGDTQYF. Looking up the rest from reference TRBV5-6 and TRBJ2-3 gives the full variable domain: DAGVTQSPTHLIKTRGQQVTLRCSPKSGHDTVSWYQQALGQGPQFIFQYYEEEERQRGNFPDRFSGHQFPNYSSELNVNALLLGDSALYLCASSIGLAGDTQYFGPGTRLTVL.